The clone carrying this T cell receptor beta chain was detected only a few times. These data originate in a study of blood T cells in healthy people across ages. The CDR3 consists of 15 residues. V lost 8 bases, J lost 0 bases, and 16 bases lay in between. Germline V gene data show CDR1 as MNHEY and CDR2 as SMNVEV (reference sequence). Through a sample-barcoded 5' primer and a J-beta primer mix, a second PCR was run for roughly 6 to 11 cycles. Via MiXCR, TCRdb re-called the 5' RACE reads, giving one row per CDR3 protein. The sample contains 550,000 to 650,000 distinct CDR3 sequences, about a quarter of which appear only once. This sample was shared with a second study, whose subject was T cells of mothers and their children.

The chain couples TRBV27 to TRBJ1-1, with no clear D. The specimen was blood. The receptor was derived from a boy under 10 years old in good health. For the CDR3, the DNA is TGTGCCAGCGCCCAGTGGGGAACCGTGAACACTGAAGCTTTCTTT. As protein: CASAQWGTVNTEAFF.